The present T cell receptor beta chain was sequenced within a study of Graves' ophthalmopathy and Graves' hyperthyroidism. Hyperthyroidism patients, aged 18 to 65, were newly diagnosed, under 2 months' duration. RNA transcripts were the template, and TCR beta CDR3 regions were amplified from them. Amplification began with first-round RT-PCR using HTBI primers, then second-round multiplex PCR was performed. One entry per CDR3 protein results from TCRdb running MiXCR on the multiplex PCR reads. Of 500,000 to 600,000 distinct CDR3 sequences listed, 35% to 40% are singletons. The CDR3 has 10 amino acids. In germline, CDR1 is SGHTA, CDR2 FQGNSA. Trimming cost V 5 bases and J 11 bases, with 9 bases left between them. Of note for this clonotype: Its specificity is not known.

Broader study findings: A 13-signature model separated ophthalmopathy from stable hyperthyroidism, about 90% sensitivity, around 81% specificity. Clonotypes were expanded in thyroid at above 0.001 frequency, and most also appeared in blood.

Sequencing used peripheral blood or thyroid tissue (not recorded which). This sequence joins TRBV7-2 and TRBJ2-5, with TRBD2 as a possible D gene (6 bases). This receptor was taken from an adult man with Graves' hyperthyroidism. The chain's CDR3 is CASSQGGQYF. In DNA form, the CDR3 reads TGTGCCAGCAGCCAGGGAGGTCAGTACTTC.